A single sample gave rise to the 11 T cell receptor beta chains below, sequenced in a study of neurological immune-mediated disorders. MiXCR was run by TCRdb on the 5' RACE reads, yielding one entry per CDR3 protein. Here the sample spans roughly 100,000 distinct CDR3 sequences, less than 14% being singletons. Time point: longitudinal time-point 3. Sequenced material: PBMCs. The receptors here all came from a female donor with HTLV-1-associated myelopathy (HAM/TSP).

This clonotype was seen repeatedly, ten times or more. This chain joins TRBV3-1 and TRBJ2-3, with 15 nucleotides matching TRBD2. V was pared by 4 bases and J by 6 bases, with 5 bases of the junction left unmatched. This CDR3 is built from 16 residues. Germline V lookup: CDR1 LGHDT, CDR2 YNNKEL (reference sequence). The CDR3 region is CASSLRTSGGADTQYF. DNA for the CDR3: TGTGCCAGCAGCCTAAGGACTAGCGGGGGGGCGGATACGCAGTATTTT.

This chain uses TRBV7-9 with TRBJ2-5; D is perhaps TRBD1 (5 bases). V gave up 2 bases and J gave up 5 bases, with 18 bases separating them. Germline V lookup: CDR1 SEHNR, CDR2 FQNEAQ (reference sequence). The CDR3 loop spans 16 amino acids. Written as DNA, the CDR3 is TGTGCCAGCAGCTTAAGTGGCAGGGCTATGGGGGAGACCCAGTACTTC. Its protein product is CASSLSGRAMGETQYF.

This clonotype was seen at least ten times. The chain carries TRBV20-1 and TRBJ2-2; 8 bases map to TRBD2. This CDR3 is 17 amino acids long. The V gene end was trimmed by 6 bases and the J gene end by 2 bases; junction bases not matched to a gene: 14. Germline lookup yields CDR1 DFQATT and CDR2 SNEGSKA (reference sequence). The CDR3 region is CSARPGTRGSNTGELFF. The CDR3 DNA reads as TGCAGTGCAAGGCCCGGGACTAGGGGTTCCAACACCGGGGAGCTGTTTTTT.

This clonotype was counted at least ten times. This chain joins TRBV5-1 and TRBJ2-1; 9 nucleotides agree with TRBD2. V was pared by 0 bases and J by 0 bases, with 4 bases of the junction left unmatched. Germline V CDR1 and CDR2: SGHRS, YFSETQ. The CDR3 extends over 17 amino acids. CDR3: CASSLGLAASSYNEQFF. The CDR3 nucleotides read TGCGCCAGCAGCTTGGGACTAGCGGCTAGCTCCTACAATGAGCAGTTCTTC.

This clonotype occurred many times. The chain employs TRBV20-1 and TRBJ2-5; 9 bases line up with TRBD2. V lost 3 bases to trimming and J lost 5 bases; unmatched junction nucleotides: 7. Germline V gene data show CDR1 as DFQATT and CDR2 as SNEGSKA (reference sequence). The CDR3 extends over 14 amino acids. CDR3 DNA sequence: TGCAGTGCTAGTCGAGGGACTAGCAGGGAGACCCAGTACTTC. It is translated as CSASRGTSRETQYF.

This clonotype showed up many times. This sequence joins TRBV10-2 and TRBJ2-3, with 8 bases fitting TRBD2. With 3 bases clipped from V and 6 bases from J, the junction kept 5 bases outside the gene matches. CDR1 and CDR2 from the germline V gene are WSHSY and SAAADI. CDR3 length: 14 amino acids. CDR3 in DNA: TGCGCCAGCAGTGAACCGGGGGGGCCGGATACGCAGTATTTT. This codes for CASSEPGGPDTQYF.

This chain links TRBV5-1 with TRBJ2-7, with 13 bases lining up with TRBD2. Germline lookup yields CDR1 SGHRS and CDR2 YFSETQ. With V trimmed by 3 bases and J by 7 bases, 10 bases remained unmatched. The length of the CDR3 is 16 residues. The CDR3 DNA follows: TGCGCCAGCAGCTCCAGTAGGACTAGCGGGGGTATGGAGCAGTACTTC. This translates into CASSSSRTSGGMEQYF.

This clonotype showed up just once. A much larger clone differs from this one at a single base, so this may be a read error. The CDR3 sequence is CASAHGLAGGPGETQYF. CDR3 sequence (DNA): TGCGCCAGTGCTCACGGACTAGCGGGGGGGCCGGGGGAGACCCAGTACTTC. This chain uses TRBV5-1 with TRBJ2-5, with 15 bases matching TRBD2. Losses at the gene ends were 8 bases for V and 5 bases for J; bases not matched to a gene: 13. Germline V gene data show CDR1 as SGHRS and CDR2 as YFSETQ. The CDR3 runs to 17 residues.

This clonotype was observed at least ten times. The V gene is TRBV20-1, the J gene TRBJ2-3, with D unresolved. Trimming took 3 bases from V and 5 from J, leaving 12 bases between them. The CDR3 extends over 13 amino acids. The germline V gene encodes CDR1 DFQATT and CDR2 SNEGSKA (reference sequence). CDR3 residues: CSARWRRGDTQYF. The CDR3, as DNA: TGCAGTGCTAGGTGGCGGCGAGGAGATACGCAGTATTTT.

The chain joins TRBV20-1 to TRBJ2-3, with TRBD2 as a possible D gene (6 bases). Trimming cost V 6 bases and J 5 bases, with 18 bases left between them. CDR1 and CDR2 from the germline V gene are DFQATT and SNEGSKA (reference sequence). The CDR3 contains 14 residues. CDR3 residues: CSAPRASDRDTQYF. The CDR3 region has the DNA TGCAGTGCACCGAGGGCTAGCGATCGAGATACGCAGTATTTT.

This clonotype has a count of ten or more. This chain joins TRBV7-9 and TRBJ1-1, with 7 bases lining up with TRBD1. J gave up 6 bases and V 5 bases, and 9 bases lay outside the gene matches. The length of the CDR3 is 14 residues. The germline V gene has CDR1 SEHNR and CDR2 FQNEAQ (reference sequence). The CDR3 sequence: CASSRSDRDAEAFF. CDR3 bases: TGTGCCAGCAGCCGAAGCGACAGGGACGCTGAAGCTTTCTTT.